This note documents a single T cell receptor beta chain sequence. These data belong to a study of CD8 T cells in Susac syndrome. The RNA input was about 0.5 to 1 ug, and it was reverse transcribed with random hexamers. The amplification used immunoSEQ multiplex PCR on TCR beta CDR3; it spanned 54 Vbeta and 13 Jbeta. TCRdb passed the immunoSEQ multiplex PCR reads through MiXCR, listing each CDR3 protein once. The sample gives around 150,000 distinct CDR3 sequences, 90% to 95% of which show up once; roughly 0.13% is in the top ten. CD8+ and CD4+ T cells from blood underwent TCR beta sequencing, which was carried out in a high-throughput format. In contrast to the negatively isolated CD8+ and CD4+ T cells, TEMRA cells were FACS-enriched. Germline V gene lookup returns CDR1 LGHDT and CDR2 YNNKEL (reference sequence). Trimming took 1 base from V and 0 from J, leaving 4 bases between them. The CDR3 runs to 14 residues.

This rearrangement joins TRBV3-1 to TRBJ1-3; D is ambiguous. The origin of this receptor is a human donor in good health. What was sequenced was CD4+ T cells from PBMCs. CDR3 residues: CASSQAGSGNTIYF. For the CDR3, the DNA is TGTGCCAGCAGCCAAGCTGGCTCTGGAAACACCATATATTTT.